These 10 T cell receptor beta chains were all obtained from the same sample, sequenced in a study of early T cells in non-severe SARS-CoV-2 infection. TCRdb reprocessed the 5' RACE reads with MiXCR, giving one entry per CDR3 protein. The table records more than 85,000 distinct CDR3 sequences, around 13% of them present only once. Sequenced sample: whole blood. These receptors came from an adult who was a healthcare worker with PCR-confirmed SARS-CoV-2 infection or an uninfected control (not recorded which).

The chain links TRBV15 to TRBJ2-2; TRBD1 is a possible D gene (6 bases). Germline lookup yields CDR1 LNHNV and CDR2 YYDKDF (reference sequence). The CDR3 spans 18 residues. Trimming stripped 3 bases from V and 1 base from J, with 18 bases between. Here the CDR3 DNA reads TGTGCCACCAGCAGGACCGGGACAACTTTAAAGAACACCGGGGAGCTGTTTTTT. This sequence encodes CATSRTGTTLKNTGELFF.

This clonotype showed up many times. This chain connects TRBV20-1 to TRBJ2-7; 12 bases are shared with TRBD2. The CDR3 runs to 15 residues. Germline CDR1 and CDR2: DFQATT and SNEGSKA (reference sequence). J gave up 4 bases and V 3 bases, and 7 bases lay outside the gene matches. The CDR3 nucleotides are TGCAGTGCTAGTCCCCTAGCGGGAGGGGGATACGAGCAGTACTTC. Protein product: CSASPLAGGGYEQYF.

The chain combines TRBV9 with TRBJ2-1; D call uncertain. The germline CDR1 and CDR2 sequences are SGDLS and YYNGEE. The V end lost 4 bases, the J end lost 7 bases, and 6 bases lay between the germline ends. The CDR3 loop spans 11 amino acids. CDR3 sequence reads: CASSPSNEQFF. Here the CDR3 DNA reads TGTGCCAGCAGCCCTTCAAATGAGCAGTTCTTC.

In DNA form, the CDR3 reads TGTGCCACCAGTGTCTTCGGACAGGCAGCGCACGAGCAGTACTTC. This codes for CATSVFGQAAHEQYF. V is TRBV24-1 and J is TRBJ2-7; 7 bases align to TRBD1. CDR1 is KGHDR, CDR2 SFDVKD, per germline. Germline trimming cut 5 bases from V and 5 bases from J; bases unmatched to any gene: 11. This CDR3 has 15 residues.

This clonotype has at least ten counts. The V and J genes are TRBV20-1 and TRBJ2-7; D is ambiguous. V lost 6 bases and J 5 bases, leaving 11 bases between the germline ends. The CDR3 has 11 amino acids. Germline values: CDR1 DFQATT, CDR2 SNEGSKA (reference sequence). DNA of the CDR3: TGCAGTGCCCCGACTGAAAACGAGCAGTACTTC. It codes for CSAPTENEQYF.

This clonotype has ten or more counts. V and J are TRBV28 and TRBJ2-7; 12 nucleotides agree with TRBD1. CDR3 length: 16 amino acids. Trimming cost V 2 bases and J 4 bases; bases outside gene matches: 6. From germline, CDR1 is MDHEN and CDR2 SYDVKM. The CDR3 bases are TGTGCCAGCAGTTTACCCGGGACAGGGGGCGGGTACGAGCAGTACTTC. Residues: CASSLPGTGGGYEQYF.

CDR3 DNA: TGTGCCAGCAGCTTATTCGGGTCTAGCTGGGATACGCAGTATTTT. Translated: CASSLFGSSWDTQYF. This chain links TRBV7-9 with TRBJ2-3; weak D call: TRBD2 (5 bases). The CDR3 covers 15 residues. Trimming stripped 2 bases from V and 6 bases from J, with 15 bases between. Germline loops: CDR1 SEHNR, CDR2 FQNEAQ (reference sequence). The full variable domain, with the rest looked up from reference TRBV7-9 and TRBJ2-3, is DTGVSQNPRHKITKRGQNVTFRCDPISEHNRLYWYRQTLGQGPEFLTYFQNEAQLEKSRLLSDRFSAERPKGSFSTLEIQRTEQGDSAMYLCASSLFGSSWDTQYFGPGTRLTVL.

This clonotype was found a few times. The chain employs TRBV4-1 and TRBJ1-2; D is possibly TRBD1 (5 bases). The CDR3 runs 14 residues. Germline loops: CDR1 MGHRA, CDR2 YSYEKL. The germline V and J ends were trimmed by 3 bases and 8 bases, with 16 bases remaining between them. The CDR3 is CASSHRVGKDGYTF. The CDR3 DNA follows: TGCGCCAGCAGCCACAGGGTGGGGAAGGACGGCTACACCTTC.

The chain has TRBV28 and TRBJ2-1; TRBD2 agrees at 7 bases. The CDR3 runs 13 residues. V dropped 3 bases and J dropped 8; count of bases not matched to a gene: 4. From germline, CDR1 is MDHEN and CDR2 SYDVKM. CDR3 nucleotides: TGTGCCAGCAGTTTTTCGCGGGAGTATGAGCAGTTCTTC. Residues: CASSFSREYEQFF.

CDR3 region: CASSGLAGRQQFF. CDR3 sequence (DNA): TGCGCCAGCAGTGGGCTAGCGGGAAGGCAGCAGTTCTTC. This chain links TRBV10-2 with TRBJ2-1, with 9 nucleotides matching TRBD2. The CDR3 is made up of 13 amino acids. V shed 4 bases and J 11 bases; nucleotides not matched to a gene: 6. In germline, CDR1 is WSHSY, CDR2 SAAADI.